This T cell receptor beta chain is from a study of CD8 T cells in Susac syndrome. Both CD4+ and CD8+ T cells were negatively isolated, and TEMRA cells underwent FACS enrichment. RNA was extracted with the RNeasy kit, and a quantity of about 0.45 to 1 ug was reverse transcribed using random hexamers. It was immunoSEQ multiplex PCR that amplified TCR beta CDR3 across 54 Vbeta and 13 Jbeta. TCRdb fed the immunoSEQ multiplex PCR reads into MiXCR, producing one record per CDR3 protein. This repertoire shows over 140,000 distinct CDR3 sequences, about 95% found once; its top ten account for 0.13% to 0.15%. The CDR3 runs 15 residues. The J segment lost 6 bases and the V segment lost 5 bases, leaving 9 bases of the junction unmatched. Germline CDR1 reads SGHTA; CDR2 reads FQGNSA.

The specimen was CD4+ T cells from PBMCs. The receptor was isolated from a human donor with Susac syndrome. V usage is TRBV7-2 and J usage is TRBJ2-3, with 9 bases that match TRBD2. CDR3 protein: CASSPWAGGTDTQYF. The CDR3 region has the DNA TGTGCCAGCAGCCCTTGGGCGGGAGGGACTGATACGCAGTATTTT.